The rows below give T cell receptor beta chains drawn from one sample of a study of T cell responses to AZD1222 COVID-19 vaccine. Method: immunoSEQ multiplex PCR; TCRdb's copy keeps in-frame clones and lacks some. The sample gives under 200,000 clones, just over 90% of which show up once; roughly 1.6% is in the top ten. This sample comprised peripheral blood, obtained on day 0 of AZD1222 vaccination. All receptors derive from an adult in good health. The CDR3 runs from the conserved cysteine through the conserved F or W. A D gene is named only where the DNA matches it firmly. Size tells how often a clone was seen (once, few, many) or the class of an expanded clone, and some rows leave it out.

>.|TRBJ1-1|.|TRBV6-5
TGTGCCAGCAGTTACGCAAGGGGATACACTGAAGCTTTCTTT
CASSYARGYTEAFF
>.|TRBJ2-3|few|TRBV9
TGTGCCAGCAGCCCCACTGGCCAACTAAGCACAGATACGCAGTATTTT
CASSPTGQLSTDTQYF
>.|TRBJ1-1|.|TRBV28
TGTGCCAGCAGTCCCCCCCGGCCAGGGTCGAGCACTGAAGCTTTCTTT
CASSPPRPGSSTEAFF
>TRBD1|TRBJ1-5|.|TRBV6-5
TGTGCCAGCGGGGGACAGGCTCTAGTACGGCAGCCCCAGCATTTT
CASGGQALVRQPQHF
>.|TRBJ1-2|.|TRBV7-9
TGTGCCAGCAGCTTACCCCACAGTAACTATGGCTACACCTTC
CASSLPHSNYGYTF
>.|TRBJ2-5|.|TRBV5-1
TGCGCCAGCAGCTTGAAGATTAGTCGTGAGACCCAGTACTTC
CASSLKISRETQYF
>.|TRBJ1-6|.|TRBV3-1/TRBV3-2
TGTGCCAGCAGCCCCCGACCCGAGAGTGGTTCACCCCTCCACTTT
CASSPRPESGSPLHF
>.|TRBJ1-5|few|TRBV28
TGTGCCAGCAATCGTATGAATCAGCCCCAGCATTTT
CASNRMNQPQHF
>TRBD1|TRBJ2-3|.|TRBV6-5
TGTGCCAGCAGATACAGGGGGCATAGCACAGATACGCAGTATTTT
CASRYRGHSTDTQYF
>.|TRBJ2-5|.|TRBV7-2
TGTGCCAGCAGCTTAGCGGGGGACAAAGAGACCCAGTACTTC
CASSLAGDKETQYF
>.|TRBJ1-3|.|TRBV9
TGTGCCAGCAGCGTAGGACAGTTCTCTGGAAACACCATATATTTT
CASSVGQFSGNTIYF
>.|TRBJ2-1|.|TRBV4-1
TGCGCCAGCAGCCCCGAAGGGGGGGGCCACAATGAGCAGTTCTTC
CASSPEGGGHNEQFF
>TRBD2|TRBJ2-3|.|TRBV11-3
TGTGCCAGCAGCCCGGGCGGGGCGGGGGACACAGATACGCAGTATTTT
CASSPGGAGDTDTQYF
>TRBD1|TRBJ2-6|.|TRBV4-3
TGCGCCAGCAGCATGAAGGGGAACCGGGACAGCCCCTCTGGGGCCAACGTCCTGACTTTC
CASSMKGNRDSPSGANVLTF
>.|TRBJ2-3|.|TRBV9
TGTGCCAGCAGCCCGCGAAGGGGGGGAGCAGATACGCAGTATTTT
CASSPRRGGADTQYF
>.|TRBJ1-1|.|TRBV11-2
TGTGCCAGCAGCTTAGGCAGGGCCTATGGAAACACTGAAGCTTTCTTT
CASSLGRAYGNTEAFF
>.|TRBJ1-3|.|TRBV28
TGTGCCAGCAGTTTAAGCTCTGGAAACACCATATATTTT
CASSLSSGNTIYF
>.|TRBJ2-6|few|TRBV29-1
TGCAGCGTTAACACTGGGGCCAACGTCCTGACTTTC
CSVNTGANVLTF
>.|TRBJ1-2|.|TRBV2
TGTGCCAGCAGTGAAGGGACATCGTTTGGATATGGCTACACCTTC
CASSEGTSFGYGYTF
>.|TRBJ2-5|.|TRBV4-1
TGCGCCAGCAGCCAGGGTCAAGTACAAGAGACCCAGTACTTC
CASSQGQVQETQYF
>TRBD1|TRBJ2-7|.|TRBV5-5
TGTGCCAGCAGCGACCCGGGACAGGGATCGTCCTACGAGCAGTACTTC
CASSDPGQGSSYEQYF
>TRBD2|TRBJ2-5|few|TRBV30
TGTGCCTTCTTTTCGGGGGGATATGAAGGGGCCCAGTACTTC
CAFFSGGYEGAQYF
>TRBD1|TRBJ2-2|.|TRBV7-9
TGTGCCAGCAGCTTAGATTTCTCGGACAGGGGGAACACCGGGGAGCTGTTTTTT
CASSLDFSDRGNTGELFF
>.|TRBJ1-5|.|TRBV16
TGTGCCAGCAGCCAAACGGGCAATCAGCCCCAGCATTTT
CASSQTGNQPQHF
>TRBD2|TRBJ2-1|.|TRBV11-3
TGTGCCAGCAGCGCGGGGGTGTACAATGAGCAGTTCTTC
CASSAGVYNEQFF
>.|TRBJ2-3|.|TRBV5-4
TGTGCCAGCAGCTTGGCCCCGGTCAGTACAGATACGCAGTATTTT
CASSLAPVSTDTQYF
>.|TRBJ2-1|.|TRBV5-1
TGCGCCAGCGGTTTTTCCGGGACTGGCCCCTACAATGAGCAGTTCTTC
CASGFSGTGPYNEQFF
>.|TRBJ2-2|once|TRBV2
TGTGCCAGCAATCTAGGCATAACGACCGGGGAGCTGTTTTTT
CASNLGITTGELFF
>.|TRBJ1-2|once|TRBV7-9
TGTGCCAGCAGCTTAGCGGGGGGCTCCGGTCGGGGCTACACCTTC
CASSLAGGSGRGYTF
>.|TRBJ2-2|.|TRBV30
TGTGCCTGGACCCAAGGCGGGGAGCTGTTTTTT
CAWTQGGELFF
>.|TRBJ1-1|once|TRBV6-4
TGTGCCAGCCAAATGAAACAGGCCATCCAACCTTCCAACACTGAAGCTTTCTTT
CASQMKQAIQPSNTEAFF